Only a few counts were recorded for the clone carrying this T cell receptor beta chain. Its antigen is not known. This entry belongs to a study of siplizumab effects on memory and regulatory T cells. Whole-study findings and limits: Alloreactive sequences from unstimulated CD4+ memory cells fell significantly with siplizumab. Naive T cells looked more diverse than memory cells, and they looked like major contributors to the alloresponse. In controls, roughly 25% of mappable alloreactive CD4+ clones were Treg-derived on average, versus 68.8% with siplizumab.

Germline CDR1 reads MNHNS; CDR2 reads SASEGT. Trimming took 4 bases from V and 5 from J, leaving 20 bases between them. CDR3 size: 16 residues. Some clones are missing from TCRdb's copy, which holds only in-frame ones; the method was immunoSEQ multiplex PCR. This repertoire shows approximately 100,000 clones, roughly 94% found once; its top ten account for around 0.75%. The source of this sequence is a human donor in good health. The V and J genes are TRBV6-1 and TRBJ1-2, with a possible D match to TRBD1 (6 bases). Sequenced sample: Tregs sorted from blood. The CDR3 coding sequence is TGTGCCAGCAGTGCAGGGCCGGGGGGCGCATGGTATGGCTACACCTTC. Encoded protein: CASSAGPGGAWYGYTF.